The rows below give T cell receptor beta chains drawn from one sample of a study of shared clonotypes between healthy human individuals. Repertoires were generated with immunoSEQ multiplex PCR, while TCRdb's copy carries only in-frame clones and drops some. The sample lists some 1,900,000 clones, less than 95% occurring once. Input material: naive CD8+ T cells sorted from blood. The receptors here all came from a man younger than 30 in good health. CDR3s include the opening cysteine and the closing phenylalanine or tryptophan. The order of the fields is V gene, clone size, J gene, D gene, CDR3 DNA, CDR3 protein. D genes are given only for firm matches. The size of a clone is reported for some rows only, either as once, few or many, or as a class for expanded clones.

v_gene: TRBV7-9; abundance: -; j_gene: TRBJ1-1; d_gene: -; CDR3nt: TGTGCCAGCAGCCAGGGACGGGATATGAACACTGAAGCTTTCTTT; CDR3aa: CASSQGRDMNTEAFF
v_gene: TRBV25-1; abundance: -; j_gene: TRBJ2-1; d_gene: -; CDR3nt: TGTGCCAGCAGTGGAACACATCCGAGCTCCTACAATGAGCAGTTCTTC; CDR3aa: CASSGTHPSSYNEQFF
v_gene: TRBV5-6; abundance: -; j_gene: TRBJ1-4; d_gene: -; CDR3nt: TGTGCCAGCAGCTTGTGGGGGGATAGCGAAAAACTGTTTTTT; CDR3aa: CASSLWGDSEKLFF
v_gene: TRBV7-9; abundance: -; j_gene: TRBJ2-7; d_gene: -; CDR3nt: TGTGCCAGCAGCTTTTTAGGCAGAGCCTACGAGCAGTACTTC; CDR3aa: CASSFLGRAYEQYF
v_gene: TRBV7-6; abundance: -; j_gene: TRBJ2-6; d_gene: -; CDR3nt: TGTGCCAGCAGCCCCGGGGCGTCTGGGGCCAACGTCCTGACTTTC; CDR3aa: CASSPGASGANVLTF
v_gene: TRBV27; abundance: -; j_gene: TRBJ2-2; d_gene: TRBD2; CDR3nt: TGTGCCAGCGGGACTAGCGTGAACACCGGGGAGCTGTTTTTT; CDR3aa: CASGTSVNTGELFF
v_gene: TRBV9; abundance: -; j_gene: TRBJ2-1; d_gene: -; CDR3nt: TGTGCCAGCAACACAGGGATCCCAGGGAATGAGCAGTTCTTC; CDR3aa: CASNTGIPGNEQFF
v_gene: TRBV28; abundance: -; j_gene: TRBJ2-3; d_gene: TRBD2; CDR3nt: TGTGCCAGCAGCACCATAGCGGGGGGATTAGATACGCAGTATTTT; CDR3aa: CASSTIAGGLDTQYF
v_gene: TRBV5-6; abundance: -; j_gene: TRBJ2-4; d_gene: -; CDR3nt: TGTGCCAGCAGTCTCAAAGGGGCCAAAAACATTCAGTACTTC; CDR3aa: CASSLKGAKNIQYF
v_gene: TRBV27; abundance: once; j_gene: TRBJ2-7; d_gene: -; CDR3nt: TGTGCCAGCAGTCCCATAGCAGGCAGCTCCTACGAGCAGTACTTC; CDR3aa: CASSPIAGSSYEQYF
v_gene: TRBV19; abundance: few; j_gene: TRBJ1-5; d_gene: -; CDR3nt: TGTGCCAGTAGTGGGGATATACAGCATTTT; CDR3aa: CASSGDIQHF
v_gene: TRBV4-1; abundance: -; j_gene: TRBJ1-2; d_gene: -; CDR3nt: TGCGCCAGCAGCCAAGGACAGAAAATTAATTATGGCTACACCTTC; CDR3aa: CASSQGQKINYGYTF
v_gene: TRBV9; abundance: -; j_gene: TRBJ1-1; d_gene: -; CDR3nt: TGTGCCAGCAGCGTAAGAGGGGGAGACACTGAAGCTTTCTTT; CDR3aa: CASSVRGGDTEAFF
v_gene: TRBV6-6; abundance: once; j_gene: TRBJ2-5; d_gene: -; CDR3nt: TGTGCCACCAAGGATAGGGGACAAGAGACCCAGTACTTC; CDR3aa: CATKDRGQETQYF
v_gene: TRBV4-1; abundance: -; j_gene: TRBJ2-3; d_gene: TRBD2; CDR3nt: TGCGCCAGCAGCCAAGATTGGACTAGCGGGCGCACAGATACGCAGTATTTT; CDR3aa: CASSQDWTSGRTDTQYF
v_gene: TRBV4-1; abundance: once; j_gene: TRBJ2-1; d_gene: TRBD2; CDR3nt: TGCGCCAGCAGTCACGGGCTAGCGGGAGGATATGAGCAGTTCTTC; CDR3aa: CASSHGLAGGYEQFF
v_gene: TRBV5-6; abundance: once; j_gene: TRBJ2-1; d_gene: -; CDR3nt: TGTGCCAGCAGCAAACGGGTGTTCGCGGGTAGCTCCTACAATGAGCAGTTCTTC; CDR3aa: CASSKRVFAGSSYNEQFF
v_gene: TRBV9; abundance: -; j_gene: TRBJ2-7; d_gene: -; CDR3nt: TGTGCCAGGGGGGTGGCAGGGTCCTCCTACGAGCAGTACTTC; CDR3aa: CARGVAGSSYEQYF
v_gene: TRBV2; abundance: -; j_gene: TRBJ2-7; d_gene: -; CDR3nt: TGTGCCATCACTACCGCCGGGACTGGAAGCTCCTACGAGCAGTACTTC; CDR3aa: CAITTAGTGSSYEQYF
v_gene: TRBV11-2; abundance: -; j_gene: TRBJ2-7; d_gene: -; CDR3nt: TGTGCCAGCAGCTGGGACCCCCTAGACGAGCAGTACTTC; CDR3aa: CASSWDPLDEQYF
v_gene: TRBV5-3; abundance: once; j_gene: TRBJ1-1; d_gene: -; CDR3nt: TGTGCCAGAAGCTTACGACAGGAAGCTTTCTTT; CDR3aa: CARSLRQEAFF
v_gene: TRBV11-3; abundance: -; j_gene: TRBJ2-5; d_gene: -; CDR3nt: TGTGCCAGCAGCCTGGTGAACCAAGAGACCCAGTACTTC; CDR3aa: CASSLVNQETQYF
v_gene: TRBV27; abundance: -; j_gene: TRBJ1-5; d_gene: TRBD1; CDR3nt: TGTGCCAGCAGTCTTCTGGGGACAGGGGATGGCAATCAGCCCCAGCATTTT; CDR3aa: CASSLLGTGDGNQPQHF
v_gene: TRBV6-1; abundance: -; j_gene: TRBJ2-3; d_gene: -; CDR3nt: TGTGCCAGCAGTTGGGGTCCCACAGATACGCAGTATTTT; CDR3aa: CASSWGPTDTQYF
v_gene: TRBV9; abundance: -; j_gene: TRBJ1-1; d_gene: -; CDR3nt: TGTGCCAGCAGCGTAGTTAATGAGAACACTGAAGCTTTCTTT; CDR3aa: CASSVVNENTEAFF
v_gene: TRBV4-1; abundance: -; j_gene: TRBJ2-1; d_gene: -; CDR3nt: TGCGCCAGCAGCACTCAACCTCAGGGGAGGGATGAGCAGTTCTTC; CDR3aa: CASSTQPQGRDEQFF
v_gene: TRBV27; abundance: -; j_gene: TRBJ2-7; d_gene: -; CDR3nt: TGTGCCAGCAGTTTATCCGGACACGGAACCTACGAGCAGTACTTC; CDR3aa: CASSLSGHGTYEQYF
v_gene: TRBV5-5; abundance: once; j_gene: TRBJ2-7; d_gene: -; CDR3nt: TGTGCCAGCAGCTTGGCGGCGGGGTACTACGAGCAGTACTTC; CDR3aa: CASSLAAGYYEQYF
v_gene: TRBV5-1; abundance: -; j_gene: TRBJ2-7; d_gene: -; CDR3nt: TGCGCCAGCAGCTTGTTTGCCGGATCCTACGAGCAGTACTTC; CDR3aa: CASSLFAGSYEQYF
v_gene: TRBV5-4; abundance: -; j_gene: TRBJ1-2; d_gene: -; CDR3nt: TGTGCCAGCAGCTTCCTCAGTGGCGGCTACACCTTC; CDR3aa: CASSFLSGGYTF
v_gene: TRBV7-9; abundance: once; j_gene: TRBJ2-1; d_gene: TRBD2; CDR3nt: TGTGCCAGCAGCTTACCGTTGACTAGCGGGAGGGCCCGGTTCCATGAGCAGTTCTTC; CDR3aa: CASSLPLTSGRARFHEQFF
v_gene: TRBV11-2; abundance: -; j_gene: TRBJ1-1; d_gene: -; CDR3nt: TGTGCCAGCAGCGCAACAGGACACACTGAAGCTTTCTTT; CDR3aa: CASSATGHTEAFF
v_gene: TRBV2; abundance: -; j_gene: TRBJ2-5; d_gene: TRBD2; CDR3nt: TGTGCCAGCAGGGGGACTAGCGGGTGGTACCAAGAGACCCAGTACTTC; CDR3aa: CASRGTSGWYQETQYF
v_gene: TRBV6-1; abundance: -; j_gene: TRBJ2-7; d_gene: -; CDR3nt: TGTGCCAGCAGTGAAGCGGGCCAGGGCTACGAGCAGTACTTC; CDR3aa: CASSEAGQGYEQYF
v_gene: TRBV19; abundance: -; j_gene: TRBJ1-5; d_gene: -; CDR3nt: TGTGCCAGTAGTAATTACGACGGAAGCAATCAGCCCCAGCATTTT; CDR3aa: CASSNYDGSNQPQHF
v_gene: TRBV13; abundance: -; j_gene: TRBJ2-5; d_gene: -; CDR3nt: TGTGCCAGCAGCTTGGGACCGCGCGCCCAAGAGACCCAGTACTTC; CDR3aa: CASSLGPRAQETQYF
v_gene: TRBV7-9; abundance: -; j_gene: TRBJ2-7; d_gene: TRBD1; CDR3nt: TGTGCCAGCAGCTTAGACCCAGGGGGAAATTACGAGCAGTACTTC; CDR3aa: CASSLDPGGNYEQYF
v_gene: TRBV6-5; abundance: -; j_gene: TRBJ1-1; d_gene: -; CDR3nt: TGTGCCAGCAGTTTCGCCCCTGAAGCTTTCTTT; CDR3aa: CASSFAPEAFF
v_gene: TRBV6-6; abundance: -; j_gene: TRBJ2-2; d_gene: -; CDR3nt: TGTGCCAGCAGTCGGGACCAATACCAAAACACCGGGGAGCTGTTTTTT; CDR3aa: CASSRDQYQNTGELFF
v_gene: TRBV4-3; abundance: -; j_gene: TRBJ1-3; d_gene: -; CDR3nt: TGCGCCAGCAGCCAAGGGGCAGTGATTGACGGAAACACCATATATTTT; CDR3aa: CASSQGAVIDGNTIYF
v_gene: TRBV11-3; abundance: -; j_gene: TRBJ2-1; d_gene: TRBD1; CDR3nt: TGTGCCAGCAGCTTAGGGGGGACAGACAATGAGCAGTTCTTC; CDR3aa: CASSLGGTDNEQFF
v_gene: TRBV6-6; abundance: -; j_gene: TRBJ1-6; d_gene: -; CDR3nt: TGTGCCAGCAGTTACTCCGGGACCAATTCACCCCTCCACTTT; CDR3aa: CASSYSGTNSPLHF
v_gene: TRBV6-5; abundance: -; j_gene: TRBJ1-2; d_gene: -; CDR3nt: TGTGCCAGCAGTCTCGGTGTCGGGGTCGGCTACACCTTC; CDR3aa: CASSLGVGVGYTF
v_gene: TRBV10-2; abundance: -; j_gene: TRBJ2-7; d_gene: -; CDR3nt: TGCGCCGTCGTGGGGTTTCGGGAGCAGTACTTC; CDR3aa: CAVVGFREQYF
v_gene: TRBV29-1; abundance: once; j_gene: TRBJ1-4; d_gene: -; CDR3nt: TGCAGCGTGGGTGAGCCGACTAATGAAAAACTGTTTTTT; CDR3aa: CSVGEPTNEKLFF
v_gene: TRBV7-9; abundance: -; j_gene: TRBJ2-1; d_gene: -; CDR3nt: TGCGCCAGCAGCCAGGGACACCGAGAAGGCAATGAGCAGTTCTTC; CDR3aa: CASSQGHREGNEQFF